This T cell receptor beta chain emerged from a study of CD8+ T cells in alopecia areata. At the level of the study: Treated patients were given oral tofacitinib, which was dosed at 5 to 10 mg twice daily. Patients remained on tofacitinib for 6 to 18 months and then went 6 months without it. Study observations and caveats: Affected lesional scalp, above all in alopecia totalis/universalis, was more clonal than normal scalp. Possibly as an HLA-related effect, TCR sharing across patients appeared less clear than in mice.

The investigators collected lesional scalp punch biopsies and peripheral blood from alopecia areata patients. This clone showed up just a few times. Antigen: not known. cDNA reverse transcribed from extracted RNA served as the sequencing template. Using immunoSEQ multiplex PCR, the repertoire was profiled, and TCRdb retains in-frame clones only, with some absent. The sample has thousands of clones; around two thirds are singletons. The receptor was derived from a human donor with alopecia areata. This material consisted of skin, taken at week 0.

CDR3 sequence reads: CASRWSSYNEQFF. For the CDR3, the DNA is TGCGCCAGCAGGTGGAGCTCCTACAATGAGCAGTTCTTC. This chain links TRBV5-1 with TRBJ2-1; D gene ambiguous. The CDR3 is 13 residues long. The ends were cut back, 5 bases at V and 0 bases at J, with 6 bases in the middle. Germline CDR1 reads SGHRS; CDR2 reads YFSETQ.